The entry that follows covers one T cell receptor beta chain sequence. The data were obtained in a study of blood T cell repertoires in COVID-19. Study context: Sites in the United States, Italy and Spain provided acute and convalescent COVID-19 samples.

The germline gives CDR1 GTSNPN, CDR2 SVGIG (reference sequence). Trimming cost V 2 bases and J 5 bases, with 15 bases left between them. The CDR3 covers 14 residues. TCRdb keeps only in-frame clones here, not all; method: immunoSEQ multiplex PCR. The sample includes around 280,000 clones, about 89% of them seen just once. The sequenced sample was PBMCs or T cells enriched from blood (not recorded which). This sequence was found in a woman in her 40s who had recovered from COVID-19. V is TRBV30 and J is TRBJ2-5, with D maybe TRBD2 (7 bases). CDR3 protein: CAWSNPGGWETQYF. CDR3 DNA: TGTGCCTGGAGTAATCCGGGGGGCTGGGAGACCCAGTACTTC. Based on the CDR3 plus reference TRBV30 and TRBJ2-5, the full variable domain is SQTIHQWPATLVQPVGSPLSLECTVEGTSNPNLYWYRQAAGRGLQLLFYSVGIGQISSEVPQNLSASRPQDRQFILSSKKLLLSDSGFYLCAWSNPGGWETQYFGPGTRLLVL.